Presented here are 32 T cell receptor beta chains from one specimen sequenced in a study of blood T cell repertoires in COVID-19 (dated by TCRdb to about 2020). Library construction relied on the immunoSEQ multiplex PCR assay. TCRdb limited this immuneACCESS table to in-frame rearrangements with V and J called. A share of clones is missing; checked studies link under half to unresolved V genes, and the rest is unexplained. For this sample the table gives 95,000 to 150,000 clones, of which around 89% were detected only once. The top ten hold 3.8% of the sample. The specimen sequenced was peripheral blood. The receptors here all came from a woman in her fifties or sixties with COVID-19, enrolled during active disease.

This chain joins TRBV7-3 and TRBJ2-3, with D hard to call. The germline V gene encodes CDR1 SGHTA and CDR2 FQGTGA. Trimming left V 2 bases short and J 4 bases short, with 13 bases between. The CDR3 extends over 15 amino acids. In DNA form, the CDR3 reads TGTGCCAGCAGCTTAGGTCCAGTCCCCTCAGATACGCAGTATTTT. This sequence encodes CASSLGPVPSDTQYF.

The rearrangement uses TRBV7-3 and TRBJ2-3, with D unclear. This CDR3 is built from 15 residues. Germline CDR1 is SGHTA and CDR2 is FQGTGA. V shed 3 bases and J shed 0 bases, with 10 bases lying between them. In nucleotides, the CDR3 is TGTGCCAGCAGCTTCGGCCTACTAAGCACAGATACGCAGTATTTT. Translated, it gives CASSFGLLSTDTQYF.

The V and J genes are TRBV5-4 and TRBJ2-5; D not certain. This CDR3 is built from 11 residues. Deletions cut 1 base from V and 5 bases from J, with 3 bases between. Germline assignment: CDR1 SGHNT and CDR2 YYREEE (reference sequence). The chain's CDR3 is CASSLSETQYF. As DNA, the CDR3 is TGTGCCAGCAGCTTGTCGGAGACCCAGTACTTC.

The chain is built from TRBV12-3 or TRBV12-4 and TRBJ2-4; the D is unclear. Trimming took 6 bases from V and 8 from J, leaving 14 bases between them. This CDR3 is built from 13 residues. The CDR3 bases are TGTGCCAGCAGACTCTCCCCCCGGTACATTCAGTACTTC. Its translation is CASRLSPRYIQYF.

V and J are TRBV7-2 and TRBJ1-2, with D unclear. Trimming pared 3 bases from V and 5 bases from J, leaving 13 bases between. The CDR3 has 14 amino acids. Germline V lookup: CDR1 SGHTA, CDR2 FQGNSA. The CDR3 region is CASSLAGLDYGYTF. In DNA, the CDR3 is TGTGCCAGCAGCTTGGCGGGCCTGGATTATGGCTACACCTTC.

The chain is built from TRBV4-1 and TRBJ1-4; D might be TRBD1 (6 bases). Germline V gives CDR1 MGHRA, CDR2 YSYEKL. V was clipped by 8 bases and J by 2 bases, with 9 bases between them. This CDR3 has 13 residues. CDR3 nucleotides: TGCGCCAGCCGGACAGCGACTAATGAAAAACTGTTTTTT. Translating gives CASRTATNEKLFF.

V and J are TRBV5-1 and TRBJ1-1; D is perhaps TRBD1 (5 bases). The ends were cut back, 4 bases at V and 0 bases at J, with 10 bases in the middle. Germline-derived CDR1 and CDR2 are SGHRS and YFSETQ. This CDR3 spans 14 amino acids. The CDR3, as DNA: TGCGCCAGCAGCCCCGACAGCATGAACACTGAAGCTTTCTTT. This sequence encodes CASSPDSMNTEAFF.

The rearrangement links TRBV4-3 to TRBJ2-7; 10 nucleotides line up with TRBD1. This CDR3 contains 15 residues. Germline lookup yields CDR1 LGHNA and CDR2 YSLEER. Losses at the gene ends were 4 bases for V and 4 bases for J; bases not matched to a gene: 7. CDR3 nucleotides: TGCGCCAGCAGCCCTTCGGACAGGGGGGTTTACGAGCAGTACTTC. Translated, it gives CASSPSDRGVYEQYF.

In this sample, this clone turned up once. The V and J genes are TRBV19 and TRBJ2-3, with D possibly matching TRBD2 (6 bases). There are 15 residues in the CDR3. Trimming stripped 7 bases from V and 0 bases from J, with 14 bases between. Germline CDR1 reads LNHDA; CDR2 reads SQIVND (reference sequence). The CDR3 region is CASTKAGSSTDTQYF. CDR3 nucleotide sequence: TGTGCCAGTACTAAAGCGGGCTCTAGCACAGATACGCAGTATTTT.

This chain joins TRBV6-2 or TRBV6-3 and TRBJ2-7, with TRBD2 identical over 10 bases. The CDR3 has 14 amino acids. CDR1 is MNHEY and CDR2 is SVGEGT in the germline V gene. Germline trimming cut 5 bases from V and 7 bases from J; bases unmatched to any gene: 8. CDR3 sequence: CASSNLAGAGEQYF. The CDR3 DNA reads TGTGCCAGCAGTAACCTAGCGGGGGCTGGTGAGCAGTACTTC.

V gene TRBV4-1 combines with J gene TRBJ1-1, with D perhaps TRBD1 (5 bases). The germline V and J ends were trimmed by 0 bases and 3 bases, with 17 bases remaining between them. Germline V lookup: CDR1 MGHRA, CDR2 YSYEKL. This CDR3 is built from 17 residues. The CDR3 region has the DNA TGCGCCAGCAGCCAAGAGGGGGGTTCAGGGCTTTACACTGAAGCTTTCTTT. Translation: CASSQEGGSGLYTEAFF.

The chain employs TRBV4-3 and TRBJ1-1; D might be TRBD1 (6 bases). CDR1 is LGHNA and CDR2 is YSLEER in the germline V gene. With 2 bases removed from V and 10 bases from J, the gap between germline ends came to 17 bases. The CDR3 is made up of 14 amino acids. CDR3 coding DNA: TGCGCCAGCAGCCAAATCATGAACAGGGTCGGAGCTTTCTTT. Translated, it gives CASSQIMNRVGAFF.

This clone was found once. The V gene is TRBV7-2, the J gene TRBJ1-1; possible D gene TRBD1, 5 bases. This CDR3 contains 13 residues. The germline V gene encodes CDR1 SGHTA and CDR2 FQGNSA. The ends were cut back, 7 bases at V and 4 bases at J, with 13 bases in the middle. In nucleotides, the CDR3 is TGTGCCAGCAATACGGGGGGTGGCACTGAAGCTTTCTTT. Translating gives CASNTGGGTEAFF.

This chain links TRBV18 with TRBJ2-1, with TRBD2 matching 9 bases. Germline V gene sequence: CDR1 KGHSH, CDR2 LQKENI. The CDR3 contains 15 residues. Unmatched junction bases numbered 7, after V lost 3 bases and J lost 7 bases. CDR3: CASSPLAGGLNEQFF. In DNA, the CDR3 is TGTGCCAGCTCACCGTTGGCGGGGGGGCTAAATGAGCAGTTCTTC.

This clone was recorded once. The genes are TRBV7-3 and TRBJ1-4; D gene ambiguous. Germline V gene sequence: CDR1 SGHTA, CDR2 FQGTGA. The V end was cut by 3 bases, the J end by 1 base, with 6 bases between. This CDR3 has 14 amino acids. The CDR3 DNA follows: TGTGCCAGCAGCTTTAACAGAACTAATGAAAAACTGTTTTTT. Translated, it gives CASSFNRTNEKLFF. The whole variable domain, remainder taken from reference TRBV7-3 and TRBJ1-4, is GAGVSQTPSNKVTEKGKYVELRCDPISGHTALYWYRQSLGQGPEFLIYFQGTGAADDSGLPNDRFFAVRPEGSVSTLKIQRTERGDSAVYLCASSFNRTNEKLFFGSGTQLSVL.

The chain is built from TRBV27 and TRBJ1-1; 7 nucleotides match TRBD1. V gave up 6 bases and J gave up 0 bases; unmatched junction bases: 7. This CDR3 comprises 15 residues. Germline lookup yields CDR1 MNHEY and CDR2 SMNVEV (reference sequence). The CDR3, as DNA: TGTGCCAGCAGGAAACCGGACAGGATGAACACTGAAGCTTTCTTT. The encoded protein is CASRKPDRMNTEAFF.

The V and J genes are TRBV6-1 and TRBJ1-2; no clear D. This CDR3 has 13 residues. Per germline, CDR1 MNHNS and CDR2 SASEGT. Trimming removed 1 base at V and 4 bases at J, with 7 bases between. CDR3 nucleotides: TGTGCCAGCAGTGAAGTTACGGTCTATGGCTACACCTTC. Protein: CASSEVTVYGYTF.

The rearrangement links TRBV19 to TRBJ2-3; no firm D call. The V end was cut by 5 bases, the J end by 6 bases, with 6 bases between. This CDR3 contains 11 residues. Germline V gene data show CDR1 as LNHDA and CDR2 as SQIVND (reference sequence). The CDR3 is CASSFVDTQYF. The CDR3 DNA reads TGTGCCAGTAGTTTCGTGGATACGCAGTATTTT.

The rearrangement uses TRBV3-1 (or the pseudogene TRBV3-2) and TRBJ1-2; D is unclear. With 1 base removed from V and 2 bases from J, the gap between germline ends came to 5 bases. The CDR3 is 13 residues long. CDR1 and CDR2 (germline): LGHDT, YNNKEL (reference sequence). CDR3 amino acids: CASSQATNYGYTF. CDR3 nucleotides: TGTGCCAGCAGCCAAGCCACAAACTATGGCTACACCTTC.

The chain employs TRBV6-2 or TRBV6-3 and TRBJ1-5, with a weak D call TRBD1 (6 bases). Germline V lookup: CDR1 MNHEY, CDR2 SVGEGT. V shed 4 bases and J shed 4 bases, with 11 bases lying between them. The CDR3 covers 14 residues. CDR3 region: CASSSYRENQPQHF. The DNA of the CDR3 is TGTGCCAGCAGTTCCTACAGGGAGAATCAGCCCCAGCATTTT.

This chain joins TRBV9 and TRBJ2-3; 11 bases are a match to TRBD2. The CDR3 contains 16 residues. J gave up 2 bases and V 4 bases, and 6 bases lay outside the gene matches. The germline CDR1 and CDR2 sequences are SGDLS and YYNGEE. CDR3 sequence reads: CASSSRLAGPTDTQYF. Written as DNA, the CDR3 is TGTGCCAGCAGCTCCCGACTAGCGGGGCCCACAGATACGCAGTATTTT.

The chain uses TRBV11-1 and TRBJ2-5; tentative D call: TRBD2 (5 bases). V lost 0 bases to trimming and J lost 5 bases, with 16 bases between them. The CDR3 sequence is 16 residues long. Germline V gene lookup returns CDR1 SGHAT and CDR2 FQDESV (reference sequence). The CDR3 bases are TGTGCCAGCAGCTTAGCGTATTTTGGAGGCAGGGAGACCCAGTACTTC. Residues: CASSLAYFGGRETQYF.

The V call is TRBV7-2, the J call TRBJ1-2; 7 nucleotides agree with TRBD1. This CDR3 is built from 12 residues. V trimming: 3 bases; J trimming: 7 bases; junction bases outside the gene matches: 2. Germline V gives CDR1 SGHTA, CDR2 FQGNSA. CDR3: CASSFQGGGYTF. In DNA, the CDR3 is TGTGCCAGCAGCTTCCAGGGGGGTGGCTACACCTTC. Combining the CDR3 with reference TRBV7-2 and TRBJ1-2 gives the whole variable domain GAGVSQSPSNKVTEKGKDVELRCDPISGHTALYWYRQSLGQGLEFLIYFQGNSAPDKSGLPSDRFSAERTGGSVSTLTIQRTQQEDSAVYLCASSFQGGGYTFGSGTRLTVV.

Here the CDR3 DNA reads TGTGCCAGTAGTATGCTTAACCGGGACAGGGGGCTCGGAGCTTTCTTT. This gives the protein CASSMLNRDRGLGAFF. This sequence joins TRBV19 and TRBJ1-1, with 12 bases that match TRBD1. Germline V gene sequence: CDR1 LNHDA, CDR2 SQIVND (reference sequence). After removal of 3 bases from V and 10 bases from J, the junction contained 12 bases not matched to a gene. The CDR3 consists of 16 residues.

The chain employs TRBV7-2 and TRBJ1-2, with D unresolved. With 3 bases removed from V and 7 bases from J, the gap between germline ends came to 6 bases. The CDR3 covers 11 residues. The germline V gene encodes CDR1 SGHTA and CDR2 FQGNSA. CDR3 loop: CASSFRSGYTF. The DNA of the CDR3 is TGTGCCAGCAGCTTCCGGAGTGGCTACACCTTC. The full variable domain, completed using reference TRBV7-2 and TRBJ1-2, is GAGVSQSPSNKVTEKGKDVELRCDPISGHTALYWYRQSLGQGLEFLIYFQGNSAPDKSGLPSDRFSAERTGGSVSTLTIQRTQQEDSAVYLCASSFRSGYTFGSGTRLTVV.

This sequence joins TRBV27 and TRBJ1-2; 7 bases align to TRBD1. This CDR3 comprises 13 residues. Germline CDR1 MNHEY, CDR2 SMNVEV (reference sequence). V was pared by 6 bases and J by 4 bases, with 5 bases of the junction left unmatched. CDR3 nucleotides: TGTGCCAGCAGAGGGACAGACCGCTATGGCTACACCTTC. The encoded protein is CASRGTDRYGYTF.

The rearrangement uses TRBV19 and TRBJ2-7, with 12 bases fitting TRBD2. The CDR3 length is 15 residues. From germline, CDR1 is LNHDA and CDR2 SQIVND (reference sequence). Unmatched junction bases numbered 6, after V lost 9 bases and J lost 0 bases. The CDR3 protein is CASKTSGGPSYEQYF. DNA for the CDR3: TGTGCCAGCAAAACTAGCGGGGGGCCCTCCTACGAGCAGTACTTC.

This chain uses TRBV7-9 with TRBJ1-1, with D uncertain. The CDR3 contains 15 residues. Looked up from germline, CDR1 is SEHNR and CDR2 is FQNEAQ (reference sequence). V lost 0 bases, J lost 0 bases, and 8 bases lay in between. Written as DNA, the CDR3 is TGTGCCAGCAGCTTAGCGTCGGGGATGAACACTGAAGCTTTCTTT. Encoded protein: CASSLASGMNTEAFF.

This clone appeared a single time. This sequence joins TRBV19 and TRBJ1-2, with 9 bases matching TRBD1. CDR3 length equals 16 residues. The ends lost 6 bases at V and 8 bases at J; junction bases unmatched: 16. Germline V gene data show CDR1 as LNHDA and CDR2 as SQIVND (reference sequence). The CDR3 DNA sequence: TGTGCCAGTAGGAGCGGGACAGGGTCGCTTCGGGGAGGCTACACCTTC. It specifies CASRSGTGSLRGGYTF. Combining the CDR3 with reference TRBV19 and TRBJ1-2 gives the whole variable domain DGGITQSPKYLFRKEGQNVTLSCEQNLNHDAMYWYRQDPGQGLRLIYYSQIVNDFQKGDIAEGYSVSREKKESFPLTVTSAQKNPTAFYLCASRSGTGSLRGGYTFGSGTRLTVV.

The chain links TRBV3-1 (or the pseudogene TRBV3-2) to TRBJ2-7; 10 positions agree with TRBD1. The V gene's germline CDR1 is LGHDT and CDR2 YNNKEL (reference sequence). CDR3 length equals 14 residues. V lost 6 bases to trimming and J lost 9 bases; unmatched junction nucleotides: 11. CDR3 amino acids: CASRPGQGFSRQYF. For the CDR3, the DNA is TGTGCCAGCAGGCCGGGACAGGGGTTCAGTCGGCAGTACTTC.

The chain recombines TRBV10-3 with TRBJ1-2; possible D gene TRBD1, 6 bases. Germline-derived CDR1 and CDR2 are ENHRY and SYGVKD. The CDR3 runs 13 residues. Trimming took 7 bases from V and 1 from J, leaving 10 bases between them. CDR3 DNA sequence: TGTGCCATCACCAAGGACAGTAACTATGGCTACACCTTC. Translation gives CAITKDSNYGYTF.

J is TRBJ2-1 and V is TRBV19; 10 bases are a match to TRBD1. V lost 6 bases and J lost 6; bases outside the gene matches: 14. This CDR3 contains 17 residues. Germline V gene data show CDR1 as LNHDA and CDR2 as SQIVND (reference sequence). The DNA of the CDR3 is TGTGCCAGTAGCACCCCACCCGGGACAGGGGCTTTCAATGAGCAGTTCTTC. Translated, it gives CASSTPPGTGAFNEQFF.